The 14 T cell receptor beta chains below were found in one sample sequenced in a study of cytomegalovirus exposure and HLA in healthy donors. PCR primers comprised 60 Vbeta and 13 Jbeta primers. Method: immunoSEQ multiplex PCR; TCRdb's copy keeps in-frame clones and lacks some. Of tens of thousands of clones listed, about three quarters were seen once; the top ten hold 3% to 4%. The sequenced sample consisted of PBMCs. The receptors come from a woman under 40 in good health and CMV-seronegative.

The chain carries TRBV7-6 and TRBJ2-5; TRBD2 matches 10 bases. The V gene's germline CDR1 is SGHVS and CDR2 FNYEAQ. The V segment lost 7 bases and the J segment 4 bases; nucleotides outside the gene matches: 6. The CDR3 contains 14 residues. CDR3 in amino acids: CASTSSGSGETQYF. CDR3 DNA sequence: TGTGCCAGCACCTCTAGCGGGAGCGGAGAGACCCAGTACTTC. The variable domain in full, with the rest retrieved from reference TRBV7-6 and TRBJ2-5, is GAGVSQSPRYKVTKRGQDVALRCDPISGHVSLYWYRQALGQGPEFLTYFNYEAQQDKSGLPNDRFSAERPEGSISTLTIQRTEQRDSAMYRCASTSSGSGETQYFGPGTRLLVL.

The chain carries TRBV4-1 and TRBJ1-4; 9 nucleotides align to TRBD1. This CDR3 has 15 amino acids. After removal of 0 bases from V and 10 bases from J, the junction contained 6 bases not matched to a gene. Germline lookup yields CDR1 MGHRA and CDR2 YSYEKL. The CDR3 region has the DNA TGCGCCAGCAGCCAAGATGGTCTGGACAGGGGAAAACTGTTTTTT. This translates into CASSQDGLDRGKLFF.

The rearrangement uses TRBV2 and TRBJ1-2; D ambiguous. The CDR3 is made up of 12 amino acids. Germline CDR1 reads SNHLY; CDR2 reads FYNNEI. V dropped 8 bases and J dropped 5 bases, with 12 bases sitting between them. The CDR3 spells CASWSEYYGYTF. DNA for the CDR3: TGTGCCAGCTGGTCAGAATATTATGGCTACACCTTC. The full variable domain, rest sourced from reference TRBV2 and TRBJ1-2, is EPEVTQTPSHQVTQMGQEVILRCVPISNHLYFYWYRQILGQKVEFLVSFYNNEISEKSEIFDDQFSVERPDGSNFTLKIRSTKLEDSAMYFCASWSEYYGYTFGSGTRLTVV.

V gene TRBV5-1 combines with J gene TRBJ2-5, with D possibly TRBD1 on 6 matching bases. This CDR3 has 14 residues. The V end lost 5 bases, the J end lost 0 bases, and 11 bases lay between the germline ends. Germline assignment: CDR1 SGHRS and CDR2 YFSETQ. The CDR3: CASRLRTDQETQYF. CDR3 nucleotides: TGCGCCAGCAGGCTACGGACAGACCAAGAGACCCAGTACTTC. Supplemented by reference TRBV5-1 and TRBJ2-5, the full variable domain reads KAGVTQTPRYLIKTRGQQVTLSCSPISGHRSVSWYQQTPGQGLQFLFEYFSETQRNKGNFPGRFSGRQFSNSRSEMNVSTLELGDSALYLCASRLRTDQETQYFGPGTRLLVL.

The chain employs TRBV30 and TRBJ1-3; no clear D. In germline, CDR1 is GTSNPN, CDR2 SVGIG (reference sequence). V was trimmed by 3 bases and J by 1 base, leaving 28 bases between them. This CDR3 region has 20 residues. The CDR3: CAWSPIRTALGFGSGNTIYF. CDR3 nucleotide sequence: TGTGCCTGGAGCCCTATAAGGACTGCCCTGGGATTTGGTTCTGGAAACACCATATATTTT.

The CDR3 region is CASLQGSEQFF. In DNA form, the CDR3 reads TGTGCCAGCCTACAGGGGAGTGAGCAGTTCTTC. The chain employs TRBV6-6 and TRBJ2-1; TRBD1 matches 7 bases. The CDR3 length is 11 residues. V lost 8 bases and J lost 9; bases outside the gene matches: 4. Germline V CDR1 and CDR2: MNHNY, SVGAGI (reference sequence).

The chain couples TRBV9 to TRBJ1-3; D might be TRBD1 (6 bases). Trimming stripped 1 base from V and 4 bases from J, with 9 bases between. Germline CDR1 reads SGDLS; CDR2 reads YYNGEE. CDR3 length: 14 residues. The CDR3 coding sequence is TGTGCCAGCAGCGTATGGGGGCAAGGAAACACCATATATTTT. Its translation is CASSVWGQGNTIYF.

The chain joins TRBV5-6 to TRBJ1-2, with D unresolved. Between the trimmed V and J ends, which lost 1 base and 7 bases, there was a span of 8 bases. Germline V lookup: CDR1 SGHDT, CDR2 YYEEEE. This CDR3 has 12 amino acids. The CDR3 DNA reads as TGTGCCAGCAGCTTGTGGCTGTTTGGCTACACCTTC. This sequence encodes CASSLWLFGYTF.

V gene TRBV18 combines with J gene TRBJ1-2; D is ambiguous. CDR3 length equals 12 residues. The V gene's germline CDR1 is KGHSH and CDR2 LQKENI. The V end lost 2 bases, the J end lost 10 bases, and 11 bases lay between the germline ends. CDR3 coding DNA: TGTGCCAGCTCACCAGGCGAGGATCTCTACACCTTC. It is translated as CASSPGEDLYTF.

About this clone itself: Other DNA sequences within the sample encode an identical CDR3. The chain couples TRBV7-7 to TRBJ1-1, with unresolved D. In germline, CDR1 is SSHAT, CDR2 FNYEAQ (reference sequence). Trimming pared 2 bases from V and 1 base from J, leaving 5 bases between. The CDR3 length is 13 residues. CDR3 nucleotides: TGTGCCAGCAGCTTAAACGGGAACACTGAAGCTTTCTTT. Protein product: CASSLNGNTEAFF.

This clone was detected a few times. This chain uses TRBV2 with TRBJ2-5; a possible D gene is TRBD2 (6 bases). This CDR3 contains 14 residues. V lost 8 bases and J 5 bases, leaving 18 bases between the germline ends. Germline-derived CDR1 and CDR2 are SNHLY and FYNNEI. The CDR3 DNA reads as TGTGCCAGCGGCCGACTGGAGGGGAGGGAGACCCAGTACTTC. Translating gives CASGRLEGRETQYF.

This clone has more than one count but fewer than ten. The chain uses TRBV5-1 and TRBJ2-7; 7 bases are a match to TRBD1. Germline CDR1 and CDR2: SGHRS and YFSETQ. V shed 1 base and J 5 bases; nucleotides not matched to a gene: 9. The CDR3 length is 15 residues. CDR3 protein: CASSLRPGQKNEQYF. CDR3 nucleotides: TGCGCCAGCAGCTTGCGCCCGGGACAGAAAAACGAGCAGTACTTC.

The CDR3 here is CASSETAGEGNEQFF. The CDR3 DNA follows: TGCGCCAGCAGTGAAACAGCGGGAGAAGGGAATGAGCAGTTCTTC. The gene calls are TRBV10-1 and TRBJ2-1; 8 bases line up with TRBD2. The germline V gene has CDR1 WNHNN and CDR2 SYGVQD (reference sequence). J gave up 7 bases and V 3 bases, and 8 bases lay outside the gene matches. The CDR3 covers 15 residues.

The chain recombines TRBV5-1 with TRBJ2-1; perhaps TRBD2 as D (5 bases). Trimming shortened V by 4 bases and J by 4 bases, and 15 bases separated the two germline ends. The V gene's germline CDR1 is SGHRS and CDR2 YFSETQ. The CDR3 sequence is 15 residues long. The CDR3 sequence is CASSLQTDSYNEQFF. CDR3 DNA: TGCGCCAGCAGCCTACAAACGGACTCGTACAATGAGCAGTTCTTC.